This T cell receptor beta chain was profiled in a study of blood T cells in healthy people across ages. General observations from the study: PBMCs were not sorted, which prevented a conclusive comparison of naive versus antigen-experienced cells.

The V segment lost 5 bases and the J segment 1 base; nucleotides outside the gene matches: 6. The CDR3 is made up of 15 amino acids. Germline loops: CDR1 MNHEY, CDR2 SMNVEV (reference sequence). For the second PCR, which ran for about 7 to 12 cycles, a sample-barcoded 5' primer and a J-beta primer mix were used. TCRdb fed the 5' RACE reads into MiXCR, producing one record per CDR3 protein. The sample comprises about 1,400,000 distinct CDR3 sequences, approximately 63% of which are singletons, and roughly 7% rests with the top ten. Researchers collected around 10 milliliters of peripheral blood from every single donor. In the case of this clonotype: Its specificity is unknown.

The sequenced sample was blood. The clonotype originates from a man aged 18 to 35 in good health. The chain carries TRBV27 and TRBJ2-3, with TRBD1 matching over 7 bases. Here the CDR3 reads CASSTTGSGTDTQYF. CDR3 nucleotide sequence: TGTGCCAGCAGTACGACAGGGAGTGGCACAGATACGCAGTATTTT.